Listed below are T cell receptor beta chains from one sample, sequenced in a study of blood T cells in healthy people across ages. MiXCR, run by TCRdb on the 5' RACE reads, gives a single entry per CDR3 protein. This sample has some 780,000 distinct CDR3 sequences; around three fifths occur once, and the top ten carry around 24%. The sample comprised blood. All receptors come from a man aged 40-55 years in good health. Each CDR3 is given with its conserved first and last residue. D genes are given only for firm matches. The size entry is marked missing in some rows and otherwise reads once, few, many or a size class.

>TRBV7-8|TRBJ2-1|NA|TRBD1
CASSLSGTGFNEQFF
TGTGCCAGCAGCTTGTCCGGGACAGGGTTCAATGAGCAGTTCTTC
>TRBV4-3|TRBJ2-4|NA|NA
CASSPSGAKNIQYF
TGCGCCAGCAGCCCATCGGGGGCCAAAAACATTCAGTACTTC
>TRBV29-1|TRBJ2-5|few|NA
CSVDSSQVQETQYF
TGCAGCGTTGACTCCTCGCAGGTCCAAGAGACCCAGTACTTC
>TRBV20-1|TRBJ2-7|NA|NA
CSALTRDTRYEQYF
TGCAGTGCCCTGACCCGGGACACCCGCTACGAGCAGTACTTC
>TRBV4-3|TRBJ2-4|few|NA
CASSQDSRKSIQYF
TGCGCCAGCAGCCAAGATTCACGTAAGAGCATTCAGTACTTC
>TRBV25-1|TRBJ2-5|NA|NA
CASSVWEETQYF
TGTGCCAGCAGTGTCTGGGAAGAGACCCAGTACTTC
>TRBV7-3|TRBJ2-2|NA|NA
CASSLTGAGELFF
TGTGCCAGCAGCTTAACCGGGGCCGGGGAGCTGTTTTTT
>TRBV7-2|TRBJ2-5|NA|TRBD2
CASSSGTSGPFNEQYF
TGTGCCAGCAGCTCCGGGACTAGCGGACCTTTCAATGAGCAGTACTTC
>TRBV20-1|TRBJ2-7|NA|NA
CSARDGATYYEQYF
TGCAGTGCTAGAGATGGGGCCACCTACTACGAGCAGTACTTC
>TRBV7-7|TRBJ2-5|NA|NA
CASSLDSSGETQYF
TGTGCCAGCAGCTTAGACAGCAGTGGGGAGACCCAGTACTTC
>TRBV6-5|TRBJ2-3|many|TRBD1
CASSYDQGAGTDTQYF
TGTGCCAGCAGTTACGATCAGGGGGCAGGTACAGATACGCAGTATTTT
>TRBV28|TRBJ2-6|NA|NA
CASEMSGANVLTF
TGTGCCAGCGAGATGTCTGGGGCCAACGTCCTGACTTTC
>TRBV28|TRBJ2-7|few|TRBD2
CARPLRLAGGSEQYF
TGTGCCAGACCCCTTAGACTAGCGGGAGGGTCCGAGCAGTACTTC
>TRBV11-2|TRBJ2-5|NA|NA
CASSGLRGDQETQYF
TGTGCCAGCAGCGGACTCAGGGGAGACCAAGAGACCCAGTACTTC
>TRBV7-2|TRBJ2-1|NA|NA
CASSRGGSSSYNEQFF
TGTGCCAGCAGCCGTGGCGGGTCGAGCTCCTACAATGAGCAGTTCTTC
>TRBV3-1|TRBJ2-1|few|TRBD2
CAAGEGLAGNEQFF
TGTGCCGCTGGGGAAGGACTAGCGGGCAATGAGCAGTTCTTC
>TRBV12-3/TRBV12-4|TRBJ1-1|NA|NA
CASSSGRVTTEAFF
TGTGCCAGCAGTTCCGGGCGTGTAACTACTGAAGCTTTCTTT
>TRBV27|TRBJ1-1|few|TRBD1
CASSLDRDRARAFF
TGTGCCAGCAGTCTCGACCGGGACAGGGCTCGAGCTTTCTTT
>TRBV20-1|TRBJ2-1|NA|TRBD2
CSARSLAGGVNEQFF
TGCAGTGCTAGGAGCCTAGCGGGAGGAGTAAATGAGCAGTTCTTC
>TRBV6-5|TRBJ1-2|NA|NA
CASSNGQLGMDGYTF
TGTGCCAGCAGTAACGGGCAACTTGGGATGGATGGCTACACCTTC
>TRBV5-6|TRBJ2-3|NA|NA
CASSRGALANRGTDTQYF
TGTGCCAGCAGCAGGGGGGCCCTAGCGAACCGTGGCACAGATACGCAGTATTTT
>TRBV28|TRBJ2-3|NA|TRBD2
CASRPPLAGTDTQYF
TGTGCCAGCAGGCCCCCACTAGCGGGAACAGATACGCAGTATTTT
>TRBV12-3/TRBV12-4|TRBJ2-7|few|NA
CASSSSSSSYEQYF
TGTGCCAGCAGTTCGTCCTCTAGCTCCTACGAGCAGTACTTC
>TRBV5-5|TRBJ2-7|NA|TRBD1
CASSLSGTGNYEQYF
TGTGCCAGCAGCTTGTCTGGGACAGGAAACTACGAGCAGTACTTC
>TRBV29-1|TRBJ2-1|NA|TRBD2
CSVGSRTRALGGFF
TGCAGCGTGGGGTCCCGGACTAGGGCATTGGGGGGGTTCTTC
>TRBV5-5|TRBJ2-7|NA|NA
CASSLSPGAILPEQYF
TGTGCCAGCAGCTTGTCCCCGGGAGCCATCCTTCCCGAGCAGTACTTC
>TRBV28|TRBJ2-1|NA|NA
CASSLAQGRNEQFF
TGTGCCAGCAGTTTGGCTCAGGGGAGGAATGAGCAGTTCTTC
>TRBV7-2|TRBJ1-6|NA|NA
CASSWAEGSPLHF
TGTGCCAGCAGCTGGGCCGAGGGATCACCCCTCCACTTT
>TRBV11-2|TRBJ2-3|NA|TRBD2
CASSFVGLAGGTDTQYF
TGTGCCAGCAGCTTCGTCGGACTAGCGGGGGGCACAGATACGCAGTATTTT
>TRBV5-1|TRBJ1-1|NA|TRBD1
CASSRDRGRSTEAFF
TGCGCCAGCAGCCGGGACAGGGGGAGGTCCACTGAAGCTTTCTTT
>TRBV4-3|TRBJ2-5|NA|NA
CASSLSLDIYGKEYF
TGCGCCAGCAGCCTCTCTTTGGACATCTACGGAAAGGAGTACTTC
>TRBV28|TRBJ1-2|NA|NA
CASSLVGGEGYGYTF
TGTGCCAGCAGTTTGGTTGGGGGCGAAGGCTATGGCTACACCTTC
>TRBV11-3|TRBJ2-1|NA|TRBD2
CASSSGRGSYNEQFF
TGTGCCAGCAGCAGTGGGAGGGGTTCCTACAATGAGCAGTTCTTC
>TRBV7-3|TRBJ1-2|NA|NA
CASSLKHSCYDYTF
TGTGCCAGCAGCTTAAAACACAGCTGTTATGACTACACCTTC
>TRBV10-3|TRBJ1-6|few|TRBD1
CAISEWLDRDSPGYNSPLHF
TGTGCCATCAGTGAGTGGCTGGACAGGGATTCCCCAGGCTATAATTCACCCCTCCACTTT
>TRBV20-1|TRBJ2-1|NA|NA
CSALDWFNEQFF
TGCAGTGCCCTCGACTGGTTCAATGAGCAGTTCTTC
>TRBV6-1|TRBJ2-2|NA|NA
CASSERTVTGELFF
TGTGCCAGCAGTGAAAGGACAGTCACCGGGGAGCTGTTTTTT
>TRBV28|TRBJ2-3|NA|NA
CASSSRRQAGSTDTQYF
TGTGCCAGCAGTTCCCGACGACAGGCGGGGAGCACAGATACGCAGTATTTT
>TRBV5-1|TRBJ1-2|few|TRBD1
CASSWNRGANYGYTF
TGCGCCAGCAGCTGGAACAGGGGTGCTAACTATGGCTACACCTTC
>TRBV11-2|TRBJ2-1|NA|NA
CASSLAWPTGKSYSEQFF
TGTGCCAGCAGCTTAGCGTGGCCGACGGGGAAGTCCTACAGTGAGCAGTTCTTC
>TRBV20-1|TRBJ2-7|once|NA
CSTREDYEQYF
TGCAGTACTAGAGAAGATTACGAGCAGTACTTC
>TRBV29-1|TRBJ2-5|few|NA
CSVMGRVLQETQYF
TGCAGCGTCATGGGGCGGGTTTTACAAGAGACCCAGTACTTC
>TRBV20-1|TRBJ2-5|NA|TRBD1
CSARGGQGRETQYF
TGCAGTGCTAGAGGTGGACAGGGAAGGGAGACCCAGTACTTC
>TRBV28|TRBJ2-1|NA|NA
CASSARTVLHNEQFF
TGTGCCAGCAGTGCCCGGACAGTACTCCACAATGAGCAGTTCTTC
>TRBV7-2|TRBJ2-7|few|NA
CASSDTTYEQYF
TGTGCCAGCAGCGACACCACCTACGAGCAGTACTTC
>TRBV7-3|TRBJ2-3|few|TRBD2
CASSLTSGSGDTQYF
TGTGCCAGCAGCTTGACTAGCGGGAGTGGAGATACGCAGTATTTT
>TRBV10-3|TRBJ1-1|NA|NA
CAILRAGGSDTEAFF
TGTGCCATCCTACGGGCGGGGGGATCGGACACTGAAGCTTTCTTT
>TRBV7-6|TRBJ2-1|once|TRBD2
CASSPRTSGRNYNEQFF
TGTGCCAGCAGCCCGCGGACTAGCGGGAGGAACTACAATGAGCAGTTCTTC
>TRBV29-1|TRBJ2-3|NA|TRBD1
CSVQGGSTDTQYF
TGCAGCGTACAGGGGGGTAGCACAGATACGCAGTATTTT
>TRBV7-2|TRBJ2-7|NA|NA
CASSFDTGSYEQYF
TGTGCCAGCAGCTTTGATACAGGATCCTACGAGCAGTACTTC
>TRBV20-1|TRBJ2-5|few|TRBD2
CSASSLAGVETQYF
TGCAGTGCTAGTAGCCTAGCGGGAGTTGAGACCCAGTACTTC